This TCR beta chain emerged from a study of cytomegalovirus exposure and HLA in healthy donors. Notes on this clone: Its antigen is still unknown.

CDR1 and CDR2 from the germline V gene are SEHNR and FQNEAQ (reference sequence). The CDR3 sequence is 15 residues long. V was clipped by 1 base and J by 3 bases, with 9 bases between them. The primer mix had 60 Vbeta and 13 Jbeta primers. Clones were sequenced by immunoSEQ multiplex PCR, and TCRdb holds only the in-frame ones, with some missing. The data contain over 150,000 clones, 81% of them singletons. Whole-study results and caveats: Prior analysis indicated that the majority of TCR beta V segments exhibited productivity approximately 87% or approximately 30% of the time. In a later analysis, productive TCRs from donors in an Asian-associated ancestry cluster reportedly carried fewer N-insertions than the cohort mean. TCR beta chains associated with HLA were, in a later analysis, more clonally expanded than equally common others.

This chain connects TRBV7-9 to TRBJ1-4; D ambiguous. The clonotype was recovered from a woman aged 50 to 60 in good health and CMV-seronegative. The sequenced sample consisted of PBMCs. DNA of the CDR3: TGTGCCAGCAGCTTAGAGGCGGCGGCTAATGAAAAACTGTTTTTT. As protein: CASSLEAAANEKLFF.